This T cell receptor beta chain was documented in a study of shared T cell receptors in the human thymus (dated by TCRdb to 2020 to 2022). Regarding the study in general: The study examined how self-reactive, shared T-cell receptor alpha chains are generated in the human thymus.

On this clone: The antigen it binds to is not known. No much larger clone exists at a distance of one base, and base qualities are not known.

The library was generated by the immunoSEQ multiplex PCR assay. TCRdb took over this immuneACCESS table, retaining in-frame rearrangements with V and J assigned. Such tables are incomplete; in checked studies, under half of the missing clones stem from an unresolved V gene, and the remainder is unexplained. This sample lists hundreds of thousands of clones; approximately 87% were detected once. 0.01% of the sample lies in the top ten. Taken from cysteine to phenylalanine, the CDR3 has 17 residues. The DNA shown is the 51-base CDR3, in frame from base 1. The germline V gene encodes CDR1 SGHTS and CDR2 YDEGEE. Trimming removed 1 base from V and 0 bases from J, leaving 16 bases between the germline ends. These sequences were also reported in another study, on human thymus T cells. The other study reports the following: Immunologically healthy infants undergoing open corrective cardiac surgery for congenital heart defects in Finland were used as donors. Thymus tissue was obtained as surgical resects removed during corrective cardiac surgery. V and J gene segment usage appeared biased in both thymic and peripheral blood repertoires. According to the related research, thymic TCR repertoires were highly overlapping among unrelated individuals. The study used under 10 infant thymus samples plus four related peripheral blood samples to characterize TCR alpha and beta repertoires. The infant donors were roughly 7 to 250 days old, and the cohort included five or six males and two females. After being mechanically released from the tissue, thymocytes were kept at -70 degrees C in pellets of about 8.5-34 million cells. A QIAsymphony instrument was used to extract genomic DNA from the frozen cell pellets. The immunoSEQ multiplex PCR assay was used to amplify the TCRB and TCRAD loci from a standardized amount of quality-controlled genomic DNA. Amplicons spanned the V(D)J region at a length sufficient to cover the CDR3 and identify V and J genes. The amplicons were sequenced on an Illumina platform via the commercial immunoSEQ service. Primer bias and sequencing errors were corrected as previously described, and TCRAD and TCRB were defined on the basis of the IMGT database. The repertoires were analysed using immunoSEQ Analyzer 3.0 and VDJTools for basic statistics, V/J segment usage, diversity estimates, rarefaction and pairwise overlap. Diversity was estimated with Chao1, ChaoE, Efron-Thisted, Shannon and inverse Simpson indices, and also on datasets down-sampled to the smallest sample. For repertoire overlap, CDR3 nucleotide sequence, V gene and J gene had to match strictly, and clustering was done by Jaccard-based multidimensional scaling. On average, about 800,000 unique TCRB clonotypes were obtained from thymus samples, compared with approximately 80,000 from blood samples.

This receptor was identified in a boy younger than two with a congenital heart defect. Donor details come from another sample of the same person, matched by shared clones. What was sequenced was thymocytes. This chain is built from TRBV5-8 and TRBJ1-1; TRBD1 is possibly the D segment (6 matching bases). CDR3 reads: CASSLYRAKVMNTEAFF. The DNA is TGTGCCAGCAGCTTGTACAGGGCGAAAGTTATGAACACTGAAGCTTTCTTT. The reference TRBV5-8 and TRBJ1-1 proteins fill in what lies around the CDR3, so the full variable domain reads EAGVTQSPTHLIKTRGQQATLRCSPISGHTSVYWYQQALGLGLQFLLWYDEGEERNRGNFPPRFSGRQFPNYSSELNVNALELEDSALYLCASSLYRAKVMNTEAFFGQGTRLTVV.